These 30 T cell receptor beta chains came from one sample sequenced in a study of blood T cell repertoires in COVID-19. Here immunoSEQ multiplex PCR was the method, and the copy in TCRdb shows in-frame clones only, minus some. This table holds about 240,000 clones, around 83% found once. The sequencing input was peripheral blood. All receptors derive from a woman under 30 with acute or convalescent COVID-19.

Written as DNA, the CDR3 is TGTGCCAGCTCACCACCCTCCGTGGGCTCGAACGAGCAGTACTTC. Translated: CASSPPSVGSNEQYF. The chain recombines TRBV18 with TRBJ2-7, with unresolved D. CDR3 size: 15 residues. Trimming removed 0 bases from V and 5 bases from J, with 14 bases in between. CDR1 and CDR2 from the germline V gene are KGHSH and LQKENI.

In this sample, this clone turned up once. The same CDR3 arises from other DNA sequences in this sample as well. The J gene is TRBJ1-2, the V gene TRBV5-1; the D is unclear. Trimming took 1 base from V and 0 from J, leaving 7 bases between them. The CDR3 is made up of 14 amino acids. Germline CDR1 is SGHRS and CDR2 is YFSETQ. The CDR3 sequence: CASSLTAANYGYTF. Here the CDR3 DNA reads TGCGCCAGCAGCTTGACAGCGGCTAACTATGGCTACACCTTC.

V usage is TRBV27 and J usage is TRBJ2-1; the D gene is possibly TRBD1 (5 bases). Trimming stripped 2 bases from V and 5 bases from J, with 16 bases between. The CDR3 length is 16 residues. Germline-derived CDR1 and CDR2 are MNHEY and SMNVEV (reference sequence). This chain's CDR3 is CASSLAGLGNNNEQFF. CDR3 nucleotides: TGTGCCAGCAGTTTAGCAGGGTTGGGAAATAACAATGAGCAGTTCTTC.

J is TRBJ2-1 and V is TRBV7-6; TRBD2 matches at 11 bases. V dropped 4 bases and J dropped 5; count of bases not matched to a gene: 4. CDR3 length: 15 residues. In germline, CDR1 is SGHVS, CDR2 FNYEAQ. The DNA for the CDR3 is TGTGCCAGCAGCTACCTAGCGGGAGGCGACAATGAGCAGTTCTTC. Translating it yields CASSYLAGGDNEQFF.

CDR3 DNA sequence: TGTGCCAGCAGCTTAGCTACGGGGGGCAATCAGCCCCAGCATTTT. Residues: CASSLATGGNQPQHF. This chain connects TRBV7-6 to TRBJ1-5; the D gene is possibly TRBD1 (5 bases). The V gene's germline CDR1 is SGHVS and CDR2 FNYEAQ. V was cut by 0 bases and J by 2 bases, with 8 bases left in between. CDR3 length equals 15 residues.

The CDR3 loop is CASSLTWAGGKDEQYF. The CDR3 DNA sequence: TGTGCCAGCAGCCTCACGTGGGCAGGGGGGAAGGACGAGCAGTACTTC. This sequence joins TRBV7-2 and TRBJ2-7, with a weak D call TRBD1 (7 bases). This CDR3 is 16 amino acids long. V was clipped by 5 bases and J by 5 bases, with 22 bases between them. Germline loops: CDR1 SGHTA, CDR2 FQGNSA.

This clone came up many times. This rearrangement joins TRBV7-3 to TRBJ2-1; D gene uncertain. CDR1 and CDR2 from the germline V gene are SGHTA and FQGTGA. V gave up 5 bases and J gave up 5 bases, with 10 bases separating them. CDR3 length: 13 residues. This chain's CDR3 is CASSPGRDNEQFF. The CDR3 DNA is TGTGCCAGCAGCCCCGGTCGGGACAATGAGCAGTTCTTC. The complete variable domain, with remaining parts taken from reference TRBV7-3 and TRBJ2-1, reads GAGVSQTPSNKVTEKGKYVELRCDPISGHTALYWYRQSLGQGPEFLIYFQGTGAADDSGLPNDRFFAVRPEGSVSTLKIQRTERGDSAVYLCASSPGRDNEQFFGPGTRLTVL.

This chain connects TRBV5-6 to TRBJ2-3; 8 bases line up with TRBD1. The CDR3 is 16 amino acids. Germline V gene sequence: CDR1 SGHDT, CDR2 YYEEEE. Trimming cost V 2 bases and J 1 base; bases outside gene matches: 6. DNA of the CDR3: TGTGCCAGCAGCTTTGTCACAGGGGGAGGCACAGATACGCAGTATTTT. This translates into CASSFVTGGGTDTQYF.

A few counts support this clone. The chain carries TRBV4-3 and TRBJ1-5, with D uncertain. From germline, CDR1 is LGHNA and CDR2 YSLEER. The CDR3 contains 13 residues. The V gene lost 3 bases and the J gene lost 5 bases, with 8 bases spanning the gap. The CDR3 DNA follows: TGCGCCAGCAGCCACAGGTTTTATCAGCCCCAGCATTTT. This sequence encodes CASSHRFYQPQHF.

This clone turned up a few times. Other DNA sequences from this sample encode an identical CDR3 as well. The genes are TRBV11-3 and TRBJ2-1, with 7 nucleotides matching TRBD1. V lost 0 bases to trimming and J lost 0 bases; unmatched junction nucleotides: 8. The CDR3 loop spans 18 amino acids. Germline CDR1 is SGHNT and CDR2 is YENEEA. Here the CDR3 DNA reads TGTGCCAGCAGCTTAGATCAAGGGGGCACCAGCTCCTACAATGAGCAGTTCTTC. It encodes CASSLDQGGTSSYNEQFF.

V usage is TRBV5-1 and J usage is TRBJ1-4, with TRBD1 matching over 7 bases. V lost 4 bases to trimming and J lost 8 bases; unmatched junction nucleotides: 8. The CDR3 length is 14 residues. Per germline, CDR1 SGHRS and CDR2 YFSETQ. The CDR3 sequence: CASSPTGLEEKLFF. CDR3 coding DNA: TGCGCCAGCAGCCCGACAGGGCTGGAGGAAAAACTGTTTTTT.

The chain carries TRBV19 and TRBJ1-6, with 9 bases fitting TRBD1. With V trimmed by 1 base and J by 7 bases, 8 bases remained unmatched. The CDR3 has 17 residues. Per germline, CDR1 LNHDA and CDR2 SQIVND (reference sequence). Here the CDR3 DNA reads TGTGCCAGTAGTATAGCCCCTCGTGGACAGGGGAATTCACCCCTCCACTTT. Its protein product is CASSIAPRGQGNSPLHF. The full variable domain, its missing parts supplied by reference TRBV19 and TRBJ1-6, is DGGITQSPKYLFRKEGQNVTLSCEQNLNHDAMYWYRQDPGQGLRLIYYSQIVNDFQKGDIAEGYSVSREKKESFPLTVTSAQKNPTAFYLCASSIAPRGQGNSPLHFGNGTRLTVT.

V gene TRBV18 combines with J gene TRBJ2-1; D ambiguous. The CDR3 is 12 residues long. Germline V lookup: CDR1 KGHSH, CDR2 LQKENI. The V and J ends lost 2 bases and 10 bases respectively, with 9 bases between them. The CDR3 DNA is TGTGCCAGCTCACCATCGCTAATGGAGCAGTTCTTC. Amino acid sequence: CASSPSLMEQFF.

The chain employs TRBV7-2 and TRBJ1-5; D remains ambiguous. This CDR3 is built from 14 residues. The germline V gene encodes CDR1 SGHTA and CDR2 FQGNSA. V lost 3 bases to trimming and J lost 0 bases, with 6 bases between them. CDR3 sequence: CASSFYSSNQPQHF. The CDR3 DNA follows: TGTGCCAGCAGCTTTTATAGTAGCAATCAGCCCCAGCATTTT.

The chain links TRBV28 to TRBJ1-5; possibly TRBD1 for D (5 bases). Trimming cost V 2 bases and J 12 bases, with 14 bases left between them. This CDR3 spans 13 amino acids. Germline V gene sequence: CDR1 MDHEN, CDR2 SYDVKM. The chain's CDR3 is CASSLISQGIQHF. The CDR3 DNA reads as TGTGCCAGCAGTTTAATAAGTCAGGGAATCCAGCATTTT.

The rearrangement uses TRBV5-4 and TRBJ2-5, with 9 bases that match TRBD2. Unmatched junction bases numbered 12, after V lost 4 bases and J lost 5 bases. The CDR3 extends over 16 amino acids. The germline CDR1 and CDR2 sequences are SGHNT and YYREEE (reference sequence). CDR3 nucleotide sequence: TGTGCCAGCAGCCCTAGCGGGATGGGCATCAGTGAGACCCAGTACTTC. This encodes CASSPSGMGISETQYF.

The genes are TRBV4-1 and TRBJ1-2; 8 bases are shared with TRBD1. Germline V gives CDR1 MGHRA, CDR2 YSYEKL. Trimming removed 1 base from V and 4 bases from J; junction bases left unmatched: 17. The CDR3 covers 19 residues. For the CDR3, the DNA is TGCGCCAGCAGCCAAGTACTCCGGGACAGGACAGCCAGTCCCTATGGCTACACCTTC. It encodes CASSQVLRDRTASPYGYTF.

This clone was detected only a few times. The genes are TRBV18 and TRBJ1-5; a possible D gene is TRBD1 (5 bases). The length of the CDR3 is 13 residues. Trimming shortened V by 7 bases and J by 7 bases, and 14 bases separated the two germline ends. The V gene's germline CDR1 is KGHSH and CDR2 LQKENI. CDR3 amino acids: CASFQGGGQPQHF. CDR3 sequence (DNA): TGTGCCAGCTTCCAGGGAGGAGGGCAGCCCCAGCATTTT.

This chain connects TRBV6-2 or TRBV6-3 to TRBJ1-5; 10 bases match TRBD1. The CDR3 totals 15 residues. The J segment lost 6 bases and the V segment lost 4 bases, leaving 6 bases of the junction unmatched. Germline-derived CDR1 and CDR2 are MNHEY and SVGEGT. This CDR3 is CASSFFDRGRQPQHF. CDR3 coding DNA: TGTGCCAGCAGTTTTTTCGACAGGGGGCGTCAGCCCCAGCATTTT.

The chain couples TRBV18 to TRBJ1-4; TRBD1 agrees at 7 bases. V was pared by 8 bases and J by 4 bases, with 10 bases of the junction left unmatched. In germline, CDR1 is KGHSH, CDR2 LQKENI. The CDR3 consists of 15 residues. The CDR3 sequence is CASAKTGTVNEKLFF. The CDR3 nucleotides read TGTGCCAGCGCCAAGACCGGGACAGTTAATGAAAAACTGTTTTTT. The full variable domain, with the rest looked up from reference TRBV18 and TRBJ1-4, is NAGVMQNPRHLVRRRGQEARLRCSPMKGHSHVYWYRQLPEEGLKFMVYLQKENIIDESGMPKERFSAEFPKEGPSILRIQQVVRGDSAAYFCASAKTGTVNEKLFFGSGTQLSVL.

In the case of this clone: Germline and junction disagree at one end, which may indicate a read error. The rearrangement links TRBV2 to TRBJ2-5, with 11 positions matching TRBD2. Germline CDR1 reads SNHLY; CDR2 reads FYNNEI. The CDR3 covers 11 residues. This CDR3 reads CASSERLAGHF. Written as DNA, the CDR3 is TGTGCCAGCAGTGAGCGACTAGCGGGACACTTC.

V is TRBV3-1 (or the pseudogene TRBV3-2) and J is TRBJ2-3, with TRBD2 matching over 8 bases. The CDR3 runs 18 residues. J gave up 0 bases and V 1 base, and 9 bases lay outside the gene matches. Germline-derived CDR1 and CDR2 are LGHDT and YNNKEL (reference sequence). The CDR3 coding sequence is TGTGCCAGCAGCCAAGGTCCCGGGAGGGGGATTAGCACAGATACGCAGTATTTT. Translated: CASSQGPGRGISTDTQYF.

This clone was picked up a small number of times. The CDR3: CASSSPSRGTEAFF. The CDR3 DNA follows: TGTGCCAGCAGCTCCCCTAGTAGAGGCACTGAAGCTTTCTTT. The chain recombines TRBV7-8 with TRBJ1-1; D call uncertain. V shed 4 bases and J shed 4 bases, with 13 bases lying between them. The CDR3 extends over 14 amino acids. The germline CDR1 and CDR2 sequences are SGHVS and FQNEAQ.

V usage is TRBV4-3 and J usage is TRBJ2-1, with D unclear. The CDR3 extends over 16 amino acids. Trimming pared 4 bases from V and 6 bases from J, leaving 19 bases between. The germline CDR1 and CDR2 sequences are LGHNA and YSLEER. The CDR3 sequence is CASSLVWSATGNEQFF. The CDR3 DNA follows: TGCGCCAGCAGCCTCGTTTGGAGCGCGACGGGCAATGAGCAGTTCTTC.

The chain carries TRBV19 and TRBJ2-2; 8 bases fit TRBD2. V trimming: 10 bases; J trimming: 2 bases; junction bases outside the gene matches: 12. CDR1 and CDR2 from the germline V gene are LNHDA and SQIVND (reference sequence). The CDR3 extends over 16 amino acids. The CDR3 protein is CATSGLAGINTGELFF. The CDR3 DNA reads TGTGCCACGTCCGGGTTAGCGGGAATTAACACCGGGGAGCTGTTTTTT.

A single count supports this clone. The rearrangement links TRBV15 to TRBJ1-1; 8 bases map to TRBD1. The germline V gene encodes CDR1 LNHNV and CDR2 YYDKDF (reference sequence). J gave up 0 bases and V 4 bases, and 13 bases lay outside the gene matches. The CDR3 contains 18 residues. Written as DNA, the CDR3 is TGTGCCACCAGCAAAGACAGGGGTAGTTATGCCGTGAACACTGAAGCTTTCTTT. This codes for CATSKDRGSYAVNTEAFF.

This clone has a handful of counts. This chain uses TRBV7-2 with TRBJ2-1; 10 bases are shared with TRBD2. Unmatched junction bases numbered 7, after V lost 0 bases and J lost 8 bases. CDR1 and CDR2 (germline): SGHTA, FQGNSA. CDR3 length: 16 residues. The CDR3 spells CASSLAPSGRSHEQFF. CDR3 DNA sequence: TGTGCCAGCAGCTTAGCCCCTAGCGGGAGATCCCATGAGCAGTTCTTC.

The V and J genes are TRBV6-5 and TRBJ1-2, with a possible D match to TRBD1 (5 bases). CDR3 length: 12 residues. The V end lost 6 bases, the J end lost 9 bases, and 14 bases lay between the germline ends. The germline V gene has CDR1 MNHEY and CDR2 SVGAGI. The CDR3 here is CASSLMGLSYTF. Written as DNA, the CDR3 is TGTGCCAGCAGCCTAATGGGGCTAAGCTACACCTTC.

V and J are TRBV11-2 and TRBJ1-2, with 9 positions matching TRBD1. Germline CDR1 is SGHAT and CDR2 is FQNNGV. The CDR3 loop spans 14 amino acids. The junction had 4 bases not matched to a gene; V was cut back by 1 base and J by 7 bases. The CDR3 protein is CASSLVGDRAGYTF. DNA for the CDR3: TGTGCCAGCAGCTTAGTGGGGGACAGGGCTGGCTACACCTTC.

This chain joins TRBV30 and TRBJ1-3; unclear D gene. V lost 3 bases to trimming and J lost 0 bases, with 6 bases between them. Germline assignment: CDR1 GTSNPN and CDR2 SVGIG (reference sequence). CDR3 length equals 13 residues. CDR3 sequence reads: CAWRIDSGNTIYF. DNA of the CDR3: TGTGCCTGGAGGATAGACTCTGGAAACACCATATATTTT.